This passage covers 5 T cell receptor beta chains from one sample sequenced in a study of CD8+ T cells in alopecia areata. Extracted from the samples, RNA was reverse transcribed into cDNA to serve as the sequencing template. Sequenced by immunoSEQ multiplex PCR; TCRdb stores in-frame clones only, minus some. The sample shows around 110,000 clones, roughly 50% of them seen only once. Treatment meaning: oral pan-JAK inhibitor, 5-10 mg twice daily. The input for sequencing was CD8+ T cells sorted from blood, taken at week 24, from a patient treated with tofacitinib. The receptors were sampled from a human donor with alopecia areata.

The gene calls are TRBV2 and TRBJ2-1; D tentatively reads TRBD1 or TRBD2 (5 bases each). The V end was cut by 4 bases, the J end by 4 bases, with 8 bases between. This CDR3 comprises 13 residues. CDR1 is SNHLY, CDR2 FYNNEI, per germline. The CDR3 protein is CASSGDGYNEQFF. In DNA, the CDR3 is TGTGCCAGCAGTGGGGACGGGTACAATGAGCAGTTCTTC.

The V and J genes are TRBV11-3 and TRBJ2-7; D might be TRBD2 (6 bases). The CDR3 spans 13 residues. CDR1 is SGHNT and CDR2 is YENEEA in the germline V gene. The germline V and J ends were trimmed by 5 bases and 6 bases, with 14 bases remaining between them. The CDR3 here is CASSPLPGGEQYF. CDR3 in DNA: TGTGCCAGCAGCCCCCTCCCCGGGGGCGAGCAGTACTTC.

This chain uses TRBV11-2 with TRBJ2-3; 9 nucleotides line up with TRBD2. Germline V gene lookup returns CDR1 SGHAT and CDR2 FQNNGV. CDR3 length: 15 residues. The junction had 6 bases not matched to a gene; V was cut back by 3 bases and J by 5 bases. In nucleotides, the CDR3 is TGTGCCAGCAGCTTTCGCGGGGGGGCCCAAGATACGCAGTATTTT. Its protein product is CASSFRGGAQDTQYF.

This clone has a handful of counts. The chain is built from TRBV2 and TRBJ2-5; possibly TRBD2 for D (5 bases). V lost 3 bases and J 4 bases, leaving 18 bases between the germline ends. Germline CDR1 is SNHLY and CDR2 is FYNNEI. This CDR3 spans 16 amino acids. CDR3 in amino acids: CASSDGLAAVSETQYF. CDR3 coding DNA: TGTGCCAGCAGTGATGGCCTAGCCGCCGTTTCAGAGACCCAGTACTTC.

With respect to this clone: The same CDR3 also results from other DNA sequences found in this sample. The V gene is TRBV7-9, the J gene TRBJ1-1; D is ambiguous. The V end was cut by 5 bases, the J end by 5 bases, with 9 bases between. Germline V gene sequence: CDR1 SEHNR, CDR2 FQNEAQ (reference sequence). The CDR3 length is 12 residues. CDR3 sequence: CASSGGRTEAFF. CDR3 nucleotides: TGTGCCAGCAGCGGAGGACGTACTGAAGCTTTCTTT.